The rows below give T cell receptor beta chains drawn from one sample of a study of OX40 agonist ivuxolimab in advanced cancers. Method: immunoSEQ multiplex PCR; TCRdb's copy keeps in-frame clones and lacks some. The sample includes 30,000 to 40,000 clones, roughly 80% seen only once; the top ten take around an eighth. The sequenced sample was CD4+ or CD8+ T cells sorted from blood, obtained in a trial of the OX40 agonist ivuxolimab. The origin of the receptors is an adult with an advanced solid tumor such as melanoma, head and neck, liver or kidney cancer. Each CDR3 is given with its conserved first and last residue. Fields, in order: clone size, D gene, J gene, V gene, CDR3 DNA, CDR3 protein. A D gene is named only where the DNA matches it firmly. Rows may omit the clone size; those that give it use once, few, many or a size class.

size: -
D: TRBD1
J: TRBJ2-2
V: TRBV25-1
DNA: TGTGCCAGCAGTGATGCCCGACAGGGGAACACCGGGGAGCTGTTTTTT
CDR3: CASSDARQGNTGELFF

size: -
D: TRBD1
J: TRBJ1-1
V: TRBV5-1
DNA: TGCGCCAGCAGCTTGGTAGGGGGCAGGTATGCTGAAGCTTTCTTT
CDR3: CASSLVGGRYAEAFF

size: -
D: -
J: TRBJ1-3
V: TRBV10-3
DNA: TGTGCCATCAGTGAGCCTTTTCTGGACGGTCGATTATCTGGAAACACCATATATTTT
CDR3: CAISEPFLDGRLSGNTIYF

size: -
D: -
J: TRBJ2-3
V: TRBV28
DNA: TGTGCCAGCAGACCCTCTAGCGCCTCTAGGGCCCATACGCAGTATTTT
CDR3: CASRPSSASRAHTQYF

size: -
D: -
J: TRBJ2-2
V: TRBV30
DNA: TGTGCCTGGAGTAGGTCGAACACCGGGGAGCTGTTTTTT
CDR3: CAWSRSNTGELFF

size: -
D: TRBD1
J: TRBJ1-3
V: TRBV19
DNA: TGTGCCAGTACCCCCCGGGACAGCCGCTCTGGAAACACCATATATTTT
CDR3: CASTPRDSRSGNTIYF

size: -
D: -
J: TRBJ1-1
V: TRBV27
DNA: TGTGCCAGCAGTTTATCAGGGGGGTCGGCTTTCTTT
CDR3: CASSLSGGSAFF

size: few
D: TRBD1
J: TRBJ1-2
V: TRBV28
DNA: TGTGCCAGTATGAGGGGACAGGGAAATGGCTACACCTTC
CDR3: CASMRGQGNGYTF

size: -
D: -
J: TRBJ2-1
V: TRBV7-2
DNA: TGTGCCAGCAGCTTAGTCACCGCCTCCAATGAGCAGTTCTTC
CDR3: CASSLVTASNEQFF

size: -
D: -
J: TRBJ2-5
V: TRBV6-6
DNA: TGTGCCAGCAGCCCGATTAGCGGTCGAGAGACCCAGTACTTC
CDR3: CASSPISGRETQYF

size: -
D: -
J: TRBJ2-1
V: TRBV7-2
DNA: TGTGCCAGCAGCTTCCTAGCTTATGAGCAGTTCTTC
CDR3: CASSFLAYEQFF

size: -
D: TRBD2
J: TRBJ2-4
V: TRBV6-6
DNA: TGTGCCAGCAGTGGGTCTAGCGGGACCAGGACGGGCATTCAGTACTTC
CDR3: CASSGSSGTRTGIQYF

size: -
D: -
J: TRBJ1-1
V: TRBV6-5
DNA: TGTGCCAGCAGTTACCTCCCTGGAGGGAACACTGAAGCTTTCTTT
CDR3: CASSYLPGGNTEAFF

size: -
D: -
J: TRBJ2-3
V: TRBV5-1
DNA: TGCGCCTCGTCAACGGACGGCACAGATACGCAGTATTTT
CDR3: CASSTDGTDTQYF

size: -
D: TRBD1
J: TRBJ1-3
V: TRBV5-1
DNA: TGCGCCAGCAGCACCCAAGGGGCAGGGGGATTGGACACCATATATTTT
CDR3: CASSTQGAGGLDTIYF

size: -
D: -
J: TRBJ1-4
V: TRBV27
DNA: TGTGCCAGCAGGCGACAGATTGCAACTAATGAAAAACTGTTTTTT
CDR3: CASRRQIATNEKLFF

size: -
D: -
J: TRBJ2-7
V: TRBV7-2
DNA: TGTGCCAGCAGCCAAGCTAGCCCCAGCTCCTACGAGCAGTACTTC
CDR3: CASSQASPSSYEQYF

size: -
D: TRBD1
J: TRBJ1-1
V: TRBV30
DNA: TGTGCCTGCTCACCAGGGGGCGCGGGAACTGAAGCTTTCTTT
CDR3: CACSPGGAGTEAFF

size: once
D: -
J: TRBJ1-2
V: TRBV5-1
DNA: TGCGCCAGCAGCCCGGGACACACTAACTATGGCTACACCTTC
CDR3: CASSPGHTNYGYTF

size: few
D: -
J: TRBJ2-7
V: TRBV5-4
DNA: TGTGCCAGCAGCTCCGGGGGCTCCACGTCTTACGAGCAGTACTTC
CDR3: CASSSGGSTSYEQYF

size: -
D: -
J: TRBJ2-4
V: TRBV18
DNA: TGTGCCAGCTCACCCCCGGGACTGGCGGGAAACATTCAGTACTTC
CDR3: CASSPPGLAGNIQYF

size: -
D: -
J: TRBJ1-1
V: TRBV18
DNA: TGTGCCAGCTCACCCCAAGGAGCAAACACTGAAGCTTTCTTT
CDR3: CASSPQGANTEAFF

size: -
D: -
J: TRBJ1-1
V: TRBV6-6
DNA: TGTGCCAGCAGTTACCCCGGGACCTTGAACACTGAAGCTTTCTTT
CDR3: CASSYPGTLNTEAFF

size: -
D: -
J: TRBJ2-7
V: TRBV19
DNA: TGTGCCAGTAGTTTGGGTGGGAGTACCGACGAGCAGTACTTC
CDR3: CASSLGGSTDEQYF

size: -
D: TRBD2
J: TRBJ2-3
V: TRBV7-2
DNA: TGTGCCAGCGGAAATACACTAGCGGGAGGATACACTAGCACAGATACGCAGTATTTT
CDR3: CASGNTLAGGYTSTDTQYF

size: -
D: -
J: TRBJ2-6
V: TRBV5-1
DNA: TGCGCCAGCAGCTTTGGCCCTGGGGCCAACGTCCTGACTTTC
CDR3: CASSFGPGANVLTF

size: -
D: -
J: TRBJ1-2
V: TRBV19
DNA: TGTGCCAGCTCAAAGGGCGGGAGCGGGGGACCCAAGGACGGTGGCTACACCTTC
CDR3: CASSKGGSGGPKDGGYTF

size: -
D: -
J: TRBJ2-3
V: TRBV6-1
DNA: TGTGCCAGCAGAACGGGGTCCACAGATACGCAGTATTTT
CDR3: CASRTGSTDTQYF

size: -
D: TRBD1
J: TRBJ1-2
V: TRBV5-6
DNA: TGTGCCAGCAGCCGCCGGGACAGAGGAGTCCACACCTTC
CDR3: CASSRRDRGVHTF

size: -
D: TRBD2
J: TRBJ2-2
V: TRBV29-1
DNA: TGCGCGGGGGGAGAGGAGCGGGACACCGGGGAGCTGTTTTTT
CDR3: CAGGEERDTGELFF

size: -
D: TRBD1
J: TRBJ1-2
V: TRBV30
DNA: TGTGCCTGGGGGACAGGGAGCTATGGCTACACCTTC
CDR3: CAWGTGSYGYTF